The T cell receptor (beta chain) described here comes from a study of vaccination and CD4 T cells after COVID-19. Whole-study context: Sampling occurred at day 14 and days 161 to 241 post-vaccination in a few convalescent patients. Overlapping spike pools from SARS-CoV-2 and HCoV-NL63, HCoV-OC43 and HCoV-229E served as culture stimuli.

This clonotype was counted once. Antigen unknown. The V segment lost 1 base and the J segment 6 bases; nucleotides outside the gene matches: 5. Germline values: CDR1 DFQATT, CDR2 SNEGSKA (reference sequence). CDR3 size: 15 residues. As to time point: late sampling 161 to 241 days after vaccination in a few convalescent patients. Sample treatment: approximately 10-day PBMC culture with coronavirus spike peptide pools or control peptides (ViraFEST assay). The ViraFEST method relied on peptide pools to expand antigen-specific T cells, followed by TCR sequencing. Sequencing of cultured CD4+ T cell DNA used the Oncomine TCR Beta short-read assay. Scientists extracted genomic DNA from CD4+ T cells grown in culture. MiXCR, applied by TCRdb to the PCR reads, yields one record per CDR3 protein. Of fewer than 30,000 distinct CDR3 sequences listed, roughly 41% are singletons.

The chain links TRBV20-1 to TRBJ2-2, with TRBD2 identical over 10 bases. The sequence derives from a human donor who had recovered from COVID-19. The material sequenced was CD4+ T cells from blood, cultured in vitro, taken about 7 months after SARS-CoV-2 vaccination. The CDR3 DNA sequence: TGCAGTGCTAGAGTTGACAGCGGGAGGGCCGGGGAGCTGTTTTTT. Protein product: CSARVDSGRAGELFF.